This T cell receptor beta chain was retrieved from a study of Tregs in tolerant kidney transplant recipients. Overall study results and limits: Biological reproducibility was not directly addressed, but technical replication error appeared minimal. For some patients, primers changed over time, blocking nucleotide-level comparison.

The V segment lost 5 bases and the J segment 6 bases; nucleotides outside the gene matches: 10. The CDR3 is 14 residues long. The germline V gene encodes CDR1 SNHLY and CDR2 FYNNEI. TCRdb's copy holds only in-frame clones and misses some; the assay was immunoSEQ multiplex PCR. The sample includes approximately 99,000 clones, about 90% of them seen just once. In regard to this clone: As yet, its antigen is unknown.

The genes are TRBV2 and TRBJ2-7, with TRBD1 matching over 7 bases. The sample in question was CD4+ T cells from blood, obtained before the transplant. The source is a human donor who received a combined kidney and bone marrow transplant. CDR3 protein: CASSSSTGRGEQYF. The DNA for the CDR3 is TGTGCCAGCAGTTCGTCGACAGGGCGAGGCGAGCAGTACTTC.